One TCR beta chain is described in this entry. CDR3 length equals 13 residues. CDR1 is SGDLS and CDR2 is YYNGEE in the germline V gene. Trimming pared 2 bases from V and 3 bases from J, leaving 8 bases between. The sample belongs to a study of control samples from healthy donors and cancer patients. The method was immunoSEQ multiplex PCR; TCRdb's version includes in-frame clones alone and lacks a portion of them. The data contain tens of thousands of clones, less than 85% of them singletons. Sequences were obtained from PBMCs. The V call is TRBV9, the J call TRBJ1-2; D gene uncertain. The origin of this receptor is a man aged 65 to 85 with lung cancer. CDR3 region: CASSVRVDYGYTF. The CDR3 DNA reads TGTGCCAGCAGCGTCCGGGTCGACTATGGCTACACCTTC.